These T cell receptor beta chains were read from a single sample in a study of vaccination effects on CD4 cells after COVID-19. Their specific antigens are unknown. Assay used: immunoSEQ multiplex PCR; TCRdb lists only in-frame clones, some missing. The data contain 20,000 to 25,000 clones, roughly 76% of them singletons. Sample: CD4+ T cells from PBMCs cultured with SARS-CoV-2 spike peptides, taken before COVID-19 vaccination. These receptors all stem from a human donor who received a COVID-19 vaccine. CDR3s leave out the opening cysteine and the closing phenylalanine or tryptophan.

TRBJ2-7	TRBV5-1	ASTRDYEQY
TRBJ2-1	TRBV29-1	SVEFLPSWMVNEQF
TRBJ1-5	TRBV2	ASSAGQAGHQPQH
TRBJ2-3	TRBV4-2	ASSLLGGGTDTQY
TRBJ2-5	TRBV7-2	ASSPSTRRTQY
TRBJ2-7	TRBV27	ASSSRRLRTEQY
TRBJ2-5	TRBV15	ATSRVFGFEETQY
TRBJ1-4	TRBV19	ASSTTGGGGEKLF
TRBJ2-1	TRBV24-1	ATSGWGYNEQF
TRBJ1-5	TRBV15	ATSRDQGAYQPQH
TRBJ1-5	TRBV19	ASSIQGSGDNQPQH
TRBJ2-2	TRBV29-1	SVGSDRSNTGELF
TRBJ1-5	TRBV27	ASRMGDHQPQH
TRBJ2-7	TRBV13	ASSSGRRTYEQY
TRBJ1-4	TRBV5-1	ASSSQGATNEKLF
TRBJ2-1	TRBV7-2	ASSLSFGRHNEQF
TRBJ1-1	TRBV7-9	ASSLGEIFTEAF
TRBJ2-5	TRBV7-9	ASSLGSRATQY
TRBJ2-3	TRBV24-1	ATSDLPATSTDTQY
TRBJ2-1	TRBV7-9	ASSLASGVNNEQF
TRBJ2-4	TRBV30	AWSDDSLIVNIQY
TRBJ2-2	TRBV30	AWTAGGAGTGELF
TRBJ2-7	TRBV18	ASSPPRQGSYEQY
TRBJ1-2	TRBV3-1/TRBV3-2	ASSQAGTYGYT
TRBJ1-2	TRBV25-1	ASSESGNYGYT
TRBJ2-1	TRBV5-6	ASIREFVSYNEQF
TRBJ2-1	TRBV4-1	ASSQVADSSYNEQF
TRBJ2-1	TRBV4-1	ASSQDSRTSGRSYRNEQF
TRBJ2-7	TRBV2	ASGGLAGNEQY
TRBJ1-5	TRBV7-9	ASSLSSQGNQPQH
TRBJ2-3	TRBV5-1	ASSWGGVDTDTQY
TRBJ2-1	TRBV5-1	ASSLGETNNEQF
TRBJ1-5	TRBV19	ASSISGRAQPQH
TRBJ2-3	TRBV11-2	ASSRGAGEGTDTQY
TRBJ2-5	TRBV5-5	ASSLAPMRGVQETQY
TRBJ2-5	TRBV6-5	ASTLSAGGGETQY
TRBJ1-4	TRBV7-9	ASSTGIATNEKLF
TRBJ2-1	TRBV6-2/TRBV6-3	ASSYSGGDPNEQF
TRBJ2-2	TRBV18	ASSEMGPGELF
TRBJ2-3	TRBV18	ASSHGGQGGRADTQY
TRBJ1-5	TRBV19	ASSTSGSNSNQPQH
TRBJ1-1	TRBV6-1	ASSEGIFGRMNTEAF
TRBJ2-1	TRBV24-1	ATSDNGLYNEQF
TRBJ2-2	TRBV3-1/TRBV3-2	ASSQGRTGGMGTGELF
TRBJ1-1	TRBV3-1/TRBV3-2	ASSRGQTNTEAF
TRBJ1-5	TRBV11-2	ASSLGQYSNQPQH
TRBJ2-7	TRBV5-5	ASSLGQVLTYEQY
TRBJ1-2	TRBV11-2	ASSQGIYGYT
TRBJ2-1	TRBV5-4	ASSLAGRNKQF
TRBJ1-2	TRBV9	ASSPVAEIYGYT
TRBJ2-1	TRBV25-1	ASSESGTRHTNEQF
TRBJ2-7	TRBV12-3/TRBV12-4	ASSLGDGDEQY